These T cell receptor beta chains were read from a single sample in a study of shared clonotypes between healthy human individuals. Data came from immunoSEQ multiplex PCR; TCRdb stores just in-frame clones and leaves some out. The sample includes roughly 650,000 clones, roughly 97% seen only once; the top ten take 0.057%. The sample comprised naive CD4+ T cells sorted from blood. These receptors were collected from a woman aged 25-40 years in good health. The CDR3 runs from the conserved cysteine through the conserved F or W. The D gene is left open where the match is weak. Clone size, where shown, is once, few, many, or a class for clones that have expanded.

V,size,J,length,D,CDR3,DNA
TRBV19,-,TRBJ2-2,16,-,CASSLYKRPGNGELFF,TGTGCCAGTAGCTTATATAAGCGCCCGGGAAACGGGGAGCTGTTTTTT
TRBV28,-,TRBJ2-4,16,TRBD1,CASSFQGQPAKNIQYF,TGTGCCAGCAGTTTTCAGGGACAGCCAGCCAAAAACATTCAGTACTTC
TRBV28,-,TRBJ1-2,16,TRBD1,CASSLWETGGGNGYTF,TGTGCCAGCAGTTTATGGGAGACAGGGGGCGGAAATGGCTACACCTTC
TRBV2,-,TRBJ1-5,15,TRBD1,CASRTGGRSNQPQHF,TGTGCCAGCAGAACAGGGGGCAGAAGCAATCAGCCCCAGCATTTT
TRBV19,once,TRBJ1-5,16,-,CASSLQGPGGNQPQHF,TGTGCCAGTAGTCTACAGGGCCCGGGGGGCAATCAGCCCCAGCATTTT
TRBV19,-,TRBJ2-1,15,TRBD2,CASSRLAGGSYEQFF,TGTGCCAGTTCTCGCCTGGCGGGAGGATCCTATGAGCAGTTCTTC
TRBV19,-,TRBJ2-3,13,-,CASSIFRGDTQYF,TGTGCCAGTAGTATTTTCCGCGGAGATACGCAGTATTTT
TRBV2,-,TRBJ2-7,15,-,CASTPPRVGSYEQYF,TGTGCCAGCACCCCGCCCAGGGTCGGCTCCTACGAGCAGTACTTC
TRBV30,-,TRBJ2-7,11,-,CAWRGAYEQYF,TGTGCCTGGAGAGGAGCTTACGAGCAGTACTTC
TRBV4-1,-,TRBJ1-3,13,-,CASSQPDRNTIYF,TGCGCCAGCAGCCAACCAGACAGAAACACCATATATTTT
TRBV6-6,-,TRBJ1-1,13,TRBD1,CASRTQGATEAFF,TGTGCCAGCAGAACTCAGGGGGCCACTGAAGCTTTCTTT
TRBV19,-,TRBJ2-2,13,-,CASSNVEPGELFF,TGTGCCAGTAGTAATGTCGAACCCGGGGAGCTGTTTTTT
TRBV27,-,TRBJ2-1,13,-,CASRAGPADEQFF,TGTGCCAGCAGGGCCGGGCCGGCCGATGAGCAGTTCTTC
TRBV18,once,TRBJ1-5,12,-,CASSRSNQPQHF,TGTGCCAGCTCAAGAAGCAATCAGCCCCAGCATTTT
TRBV28,-,TRBJ1-1,13,-,CASSLFLNTEAFF,TGTGCCAGCAGTTTATTCCTGAACACTGAAGCTTTCTTT
TRBV29-1,-,TRBJ2-7,13,TRBD2,CSVDQGGTYEQYF,TGCAGCGTTGACCAGGGAGGGACCTACGAGCAGTACTTC
TRBV5-1,-,TRBJ2-7,16,TRBD2,CASSLVGSGSSYEQYF,TGCGCCAGCAGCTTGGTGGGTAGCGGGAGCTCCTACGAGCAGTACTTC
TRBV5-6,-,TRBJ2-3,15,-,CASSGLVGYADTQYF,TGTGCCAGCAGCGGGCTAGTGGGTTACGCAGATACGCAGTATTTT
TRBV10-3,-,TRBJ2-7,15,TRBD1,CAISTIGQGAGEQYF,TGTGCCATCAGTACAATAGGACAGGGGGCTGGGGAGCAGTACTTC
TRBV28,once,TRBJ2-1,15,TRBD2,CASSLSFSGSNEQFF,TGTGCCAGCAGTTTATCGTTTAGCGGGAGCAATGAGCAGTTCTTC
TRBV6-1,-,TRBJ2-5,17,-,CASSEADESRDQETQYF,TGTGCCAGCAGTGAAGCGGATGAGAGCAGGGACCAAGAGACCCAGTACTTC
TRBV28,once,TRBJ1-4,17,-,CASSLGRVGRANEKLFF,TGTGCCAGCAGTTTGGGCAGGGTGGGACGGGCTAATGAAAAACTGTTTTTT
TRBV19,-,TRBJ2-1,16,TRBD2,CASSWLRAGGYNEQFF,TGTGCCAGTAGTTGGTTGCGAGCGGGAGGTTACAATGAGCAGTTCTTC
TRBV5-4,once,TRBJ2-5,15,-,CASSRNSGTKETQYF,TGTGCCAGCAGCCGAAATTCGGGGACCAAAGAGACCCAGTACTTC
TRBV27,-,TRBJ1-4,13,TRBD1,CASRMGQGEKLFF,TGTGCCAGCAGGATGGGACAGGGCGAAAAACTGTTTTTT